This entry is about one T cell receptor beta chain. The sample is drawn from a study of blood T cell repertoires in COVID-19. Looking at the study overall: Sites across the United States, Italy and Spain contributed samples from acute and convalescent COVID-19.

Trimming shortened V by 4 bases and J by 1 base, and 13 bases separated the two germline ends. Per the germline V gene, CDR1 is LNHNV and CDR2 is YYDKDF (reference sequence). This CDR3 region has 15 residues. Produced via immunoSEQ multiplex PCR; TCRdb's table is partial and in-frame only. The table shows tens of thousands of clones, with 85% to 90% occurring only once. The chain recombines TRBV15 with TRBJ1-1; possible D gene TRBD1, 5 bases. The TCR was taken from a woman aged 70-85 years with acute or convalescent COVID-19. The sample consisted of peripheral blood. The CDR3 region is CATSKWGQGNTEAFF. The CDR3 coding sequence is TGTGCCACCAGCAAATGGGGTCAGGGGAACACTGAAGCTTTCTTT.